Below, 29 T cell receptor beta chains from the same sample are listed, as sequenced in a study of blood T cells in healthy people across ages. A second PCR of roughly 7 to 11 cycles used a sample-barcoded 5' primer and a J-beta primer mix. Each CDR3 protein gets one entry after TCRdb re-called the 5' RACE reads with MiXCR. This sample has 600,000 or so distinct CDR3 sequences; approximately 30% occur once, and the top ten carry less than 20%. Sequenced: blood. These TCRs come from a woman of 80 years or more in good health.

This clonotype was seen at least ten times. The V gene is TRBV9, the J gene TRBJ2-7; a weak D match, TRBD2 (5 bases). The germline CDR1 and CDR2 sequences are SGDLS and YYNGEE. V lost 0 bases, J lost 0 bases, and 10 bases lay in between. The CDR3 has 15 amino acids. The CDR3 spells CASSVGLAGSYEQYF. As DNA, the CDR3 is TGTGCCAGCAGCGTAGGGCTAGCTGGCTCCTACGAGCAGTACTTC.

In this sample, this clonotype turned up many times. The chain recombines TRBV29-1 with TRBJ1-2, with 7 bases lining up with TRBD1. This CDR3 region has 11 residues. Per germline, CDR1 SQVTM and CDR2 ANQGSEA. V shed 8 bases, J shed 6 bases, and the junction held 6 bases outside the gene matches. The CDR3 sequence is CSSGQGDGYTF. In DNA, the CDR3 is TGCAGCTCAGGCCAGGGGGATGGCTACACCTTC.

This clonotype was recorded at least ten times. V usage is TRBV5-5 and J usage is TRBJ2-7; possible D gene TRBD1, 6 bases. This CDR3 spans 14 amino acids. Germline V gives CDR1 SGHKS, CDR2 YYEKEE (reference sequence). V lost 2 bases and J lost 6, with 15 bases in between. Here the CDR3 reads CASSFRQGLSEQYF. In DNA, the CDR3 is TGTGCCAGCAGCTTTAGGCAGGGGCTTAGCGAGCAGTACTTC.

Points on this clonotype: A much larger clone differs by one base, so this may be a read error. CDR3 bases: TGCAGTGCTACTAAACTAGCGGGAGATTACAATGAGCAGTACTTC. The encoded protein is CSATKLAGDYNEQYF. This rearrangement joins TRBV20-1 to TRBJ2-7; TRBD2 agrees at 11 bases. Germline CDR1 and CDR2: DFQATT and SNEGSKA (reference sequence). CDR3 size: 15 residues. After removal of 4 bases from V and 7 bases from J, the junction contained 12 bases not matched to a gene.

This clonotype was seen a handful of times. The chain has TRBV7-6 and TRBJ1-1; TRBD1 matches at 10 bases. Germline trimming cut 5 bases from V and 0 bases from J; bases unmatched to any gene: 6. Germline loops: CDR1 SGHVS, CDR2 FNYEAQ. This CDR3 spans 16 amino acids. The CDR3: CASSAQTGGLNTEAFF. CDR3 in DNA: TGTGCCAGCAGCGCCCAGACAGGGGGCCTGAACACTGAAGCTTTCTTT.

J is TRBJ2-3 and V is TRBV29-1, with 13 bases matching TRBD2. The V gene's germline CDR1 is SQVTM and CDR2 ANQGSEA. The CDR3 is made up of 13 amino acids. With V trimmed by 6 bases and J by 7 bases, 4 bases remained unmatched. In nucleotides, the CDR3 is TGCAGCGTCGAGACTAGCGGGGGGAATACGCAGTATTTT. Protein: CSVETSGGNTQYF.

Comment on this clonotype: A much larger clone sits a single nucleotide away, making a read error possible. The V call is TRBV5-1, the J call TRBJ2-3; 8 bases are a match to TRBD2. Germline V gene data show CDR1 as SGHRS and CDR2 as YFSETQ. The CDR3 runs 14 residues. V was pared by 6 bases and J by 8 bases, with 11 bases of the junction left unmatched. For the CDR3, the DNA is TGCGCCAGCATGATTAGCGGGGCCTCAGGTACGCAGTATTTT. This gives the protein CASMISGASGTQYF.

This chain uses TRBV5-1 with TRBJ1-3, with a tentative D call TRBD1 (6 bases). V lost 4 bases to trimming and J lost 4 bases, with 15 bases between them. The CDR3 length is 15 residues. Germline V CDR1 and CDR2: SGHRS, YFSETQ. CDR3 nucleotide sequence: TGCGCCAGCAGCCGGGACACTTCGAAAGGAAACACCATATATTTT. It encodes CASSRDTSKGNTIYF.

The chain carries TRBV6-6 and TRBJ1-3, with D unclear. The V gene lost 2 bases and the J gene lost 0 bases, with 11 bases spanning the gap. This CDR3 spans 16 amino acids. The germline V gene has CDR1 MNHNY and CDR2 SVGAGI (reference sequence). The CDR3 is CASSYHGPLSGNTIYF. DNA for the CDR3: TGTGCCAGCAGTTACCACGGTCCCCTCTCTGGAAACACCATATATTTT.

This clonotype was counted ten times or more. The CDR3 coding sequence is TGCAGCGTTGGCGGCCTGAGGGACGAGCAGTACTTC. It translates to CSVGGLRDEQYF. This chain joins TRBV29-1 and TRBJ2-7; tentatively, D is TRBD2 (5 bases). Germline-derived CDR1 and CDR2 are SQVTM and ANQGSEA. CDR3 length equals 12 residues. The V end was cut by 4 bases, the J end by 5 bases, with 12 bases between.

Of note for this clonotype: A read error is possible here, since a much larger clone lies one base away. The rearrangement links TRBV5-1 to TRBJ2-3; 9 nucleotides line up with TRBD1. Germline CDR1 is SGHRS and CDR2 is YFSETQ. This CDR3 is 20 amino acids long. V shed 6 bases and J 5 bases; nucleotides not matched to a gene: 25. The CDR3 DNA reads TGCGCCAGCAACAACCCGGTCACGGGGGGACAGGGAGGAAGGAGAGATACGCAGTATTTT. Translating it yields CASNNPVTGGQGGRRDTQYF.

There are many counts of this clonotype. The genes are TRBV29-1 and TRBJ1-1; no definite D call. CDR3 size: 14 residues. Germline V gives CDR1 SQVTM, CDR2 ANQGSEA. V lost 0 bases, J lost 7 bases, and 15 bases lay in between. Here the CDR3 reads CSVEDPTRANEAFF. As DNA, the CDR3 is TGCAGCGTTGAAGATCCGACAAGAGCCAATGAAGCTTTCTTT.

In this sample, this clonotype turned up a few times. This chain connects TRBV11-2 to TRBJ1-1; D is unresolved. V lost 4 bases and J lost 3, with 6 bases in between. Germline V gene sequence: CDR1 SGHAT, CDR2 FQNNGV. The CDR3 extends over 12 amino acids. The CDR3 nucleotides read TGTGCCAGCAGCTATCATGACACTGAAGCTTTCTTT. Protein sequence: CASSYHDTEAFF.

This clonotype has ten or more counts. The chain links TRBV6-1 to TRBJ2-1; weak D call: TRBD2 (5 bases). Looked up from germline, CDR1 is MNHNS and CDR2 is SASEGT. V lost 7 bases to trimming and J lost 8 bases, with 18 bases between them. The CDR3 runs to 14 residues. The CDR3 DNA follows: TGTGCCAGCACTACGGGGTTCCTCTCGGATGAGCAGTTCTTC. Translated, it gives CASTTGFLSDEQFF.

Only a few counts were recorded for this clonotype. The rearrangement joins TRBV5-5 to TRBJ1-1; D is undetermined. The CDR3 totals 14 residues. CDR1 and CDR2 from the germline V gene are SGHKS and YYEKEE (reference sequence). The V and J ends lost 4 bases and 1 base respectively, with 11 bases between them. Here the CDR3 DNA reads TGTGCCAGCAGCGGCGGGTATGGGAACACTGAAGCTTTCTTT. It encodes CASSGGYGNTEAFF. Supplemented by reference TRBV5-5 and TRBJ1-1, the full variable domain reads DAGVTQSPTHLIKTRGQQVTLRCSPISGHKSVSWYQQVLGQGPQFIFQYYEKEERGRGNFPDRFSARQFPNYSSELNVNALLLGDSALYLCASSGGYGNTEAFFGQGTRLTVV.

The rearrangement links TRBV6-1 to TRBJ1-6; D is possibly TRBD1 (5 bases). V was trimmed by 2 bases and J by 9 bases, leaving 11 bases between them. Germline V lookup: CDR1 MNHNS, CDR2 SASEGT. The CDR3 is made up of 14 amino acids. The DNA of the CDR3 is TGTGCCAGCAGTGAAAACTCCGGGGCTTCACCCCTCCACTTT. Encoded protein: CASSENSGASPLHF.

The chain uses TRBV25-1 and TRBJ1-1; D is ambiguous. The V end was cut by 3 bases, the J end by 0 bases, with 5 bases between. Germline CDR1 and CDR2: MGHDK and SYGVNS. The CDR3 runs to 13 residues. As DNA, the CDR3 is TGTGCCAGCAGTGACGAGATGAACACTGAAGCTTTCTTT. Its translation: CASSDEMNTEAFF.

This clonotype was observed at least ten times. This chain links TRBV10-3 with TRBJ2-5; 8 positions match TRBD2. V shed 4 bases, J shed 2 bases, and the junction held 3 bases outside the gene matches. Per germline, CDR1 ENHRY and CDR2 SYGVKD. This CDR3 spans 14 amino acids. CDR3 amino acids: CAISGLAGQETQYF. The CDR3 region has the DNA TGTGCCATCAGTGGCTTAGCGGGGCAAGAGACCCAGTACTTC.

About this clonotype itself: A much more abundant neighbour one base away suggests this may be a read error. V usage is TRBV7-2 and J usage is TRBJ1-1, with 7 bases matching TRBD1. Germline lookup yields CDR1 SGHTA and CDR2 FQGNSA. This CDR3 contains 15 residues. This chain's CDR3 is CANSLTPGGGSEAFF. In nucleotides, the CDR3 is TGTGCCAACAGCTTAACCCCAGGGGGGGGGAGTGAAGCTTTCTTT. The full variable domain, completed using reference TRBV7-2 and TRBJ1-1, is GAGVSQSPSNKVTEKGKDVELRCDPISGHTALYWYRQSLGQGLEFLIYFQGNSAPDKSGLPSDRFSAERTGGSVSTLTIQRTQQEDSAVYLCANSLTPGGGSEAFFGQGTRLTVV.

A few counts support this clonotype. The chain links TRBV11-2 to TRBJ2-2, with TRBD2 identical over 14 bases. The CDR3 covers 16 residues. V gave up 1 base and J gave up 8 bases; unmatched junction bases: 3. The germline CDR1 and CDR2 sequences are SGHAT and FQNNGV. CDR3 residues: CASSLGLAGGIGELFF. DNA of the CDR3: TGTGCCAGCAGCTTAGGACTAGCGGGGGGGATAGGGGAGCTGTTTTTT.

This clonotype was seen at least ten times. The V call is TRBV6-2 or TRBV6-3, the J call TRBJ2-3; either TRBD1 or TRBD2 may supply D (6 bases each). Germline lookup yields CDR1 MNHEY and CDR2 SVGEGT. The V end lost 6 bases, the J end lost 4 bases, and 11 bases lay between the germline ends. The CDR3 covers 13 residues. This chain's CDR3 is CASRNGGSDTQYF. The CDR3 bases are TGTGCCAGCAGAAACGGGGGCTCAGATACGCAGTATTTT.

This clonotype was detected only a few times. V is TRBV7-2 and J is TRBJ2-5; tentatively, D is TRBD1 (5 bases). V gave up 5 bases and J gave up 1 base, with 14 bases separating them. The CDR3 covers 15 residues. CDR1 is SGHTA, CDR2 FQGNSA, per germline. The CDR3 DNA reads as TGTGCCAGCAGCCCCGATGGGGCTCGCCAAGAGACCCAGTACTTC. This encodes CASSPDGARQETQYF.

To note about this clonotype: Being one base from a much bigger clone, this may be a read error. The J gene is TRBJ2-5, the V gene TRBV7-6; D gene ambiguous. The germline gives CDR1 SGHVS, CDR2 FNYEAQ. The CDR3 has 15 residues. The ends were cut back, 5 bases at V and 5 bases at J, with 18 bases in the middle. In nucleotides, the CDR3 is TGTGCCAGCAGCAGTGTTCCGAGTCCCAGGGAGACCCAGTACTTC. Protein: CASSSVPSPRETQYF. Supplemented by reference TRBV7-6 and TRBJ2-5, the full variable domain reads GAGVSQSPRYKVTKRGQDVALRCDPISGHVSLYWYRQALGQGPEFLTYFNYEAQQDKSGLPNDRFSAERPEGSISTLTIQRTEQRDSAMYRCASSSVPSPRETQYFGPGTRLLVL.

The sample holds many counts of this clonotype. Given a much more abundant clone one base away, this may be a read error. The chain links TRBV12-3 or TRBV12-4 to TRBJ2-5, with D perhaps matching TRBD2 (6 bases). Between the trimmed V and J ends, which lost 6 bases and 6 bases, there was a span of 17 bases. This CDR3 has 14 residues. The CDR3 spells CASSLRAGRKTQYF. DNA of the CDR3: TGTGCCAGCAGCCTACGGGCAGGGAGGAAGACCCAGTACTTC.

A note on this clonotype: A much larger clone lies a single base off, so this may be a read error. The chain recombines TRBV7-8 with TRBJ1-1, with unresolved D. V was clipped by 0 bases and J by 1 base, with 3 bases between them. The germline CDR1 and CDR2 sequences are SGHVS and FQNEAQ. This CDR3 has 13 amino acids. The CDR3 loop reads CASSLAWNTEAFF. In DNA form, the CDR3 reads TGTGCCAGCAGCTTAGCGTGGAACACTGAAGCTTTCTTT.

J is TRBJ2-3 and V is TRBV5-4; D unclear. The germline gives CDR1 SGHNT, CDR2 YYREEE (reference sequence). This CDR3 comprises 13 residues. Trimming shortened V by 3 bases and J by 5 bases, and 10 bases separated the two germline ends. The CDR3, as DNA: TGTGCCAGCAGCTCCACTATGGGAGATACGCAGTATTTT. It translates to CASSSTMGDTQYF.

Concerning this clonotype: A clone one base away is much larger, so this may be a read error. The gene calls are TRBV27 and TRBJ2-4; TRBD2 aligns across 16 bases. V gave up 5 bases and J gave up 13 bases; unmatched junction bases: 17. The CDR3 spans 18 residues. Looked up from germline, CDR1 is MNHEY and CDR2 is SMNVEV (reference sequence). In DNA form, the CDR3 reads TGTGCCAGCAGTCCGGGGACTAGCGGGGGGGTCCTTCCCTACGGGCAGTACTTC. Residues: CASSPGTSGGVLPYGQYF.

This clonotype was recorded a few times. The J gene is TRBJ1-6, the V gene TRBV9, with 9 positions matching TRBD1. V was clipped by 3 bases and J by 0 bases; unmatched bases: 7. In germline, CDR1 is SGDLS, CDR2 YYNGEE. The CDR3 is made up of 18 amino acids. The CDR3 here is CASSEGDRVVSYNSPLHF. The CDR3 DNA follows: TGTGCCAGCAGCGAGGGGGACAGGGTCGTCTCCTATAATTCACCCCTCCACTTT.

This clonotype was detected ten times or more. CDR3 amino acids: CASSYSTRFTF. The CDR3 DNA reads as TGTGCCAGCAGTTACTCTACTCGATTCACCTTC. The rearrangement joins TRBV6-2 or TRBV6-3 to TRBJ1-2; no reliable D call. The CDR3 is 11 residues long. The germline V and J ends were trimmed by 0 bases and 13 bases, with 9 bases remaining between them. Germline CDR1 is MNHEY and CDR2 is SVGEGT.